These T cell receptor beta chains were read from a single sample in a study of T cell changes during pregnancy in multiple sclerosis. Assay: immunoSEQ multiplex PCR; the TCRdb copy retains only in-frame clones and omits some. This table has around 64,000 clones, over 90% appearing once. This sample comprised CD4+ T cells from peripheral blood mononuclear cells, obtained after pregnancy. The source of these receptors is a female donor with multiple sclerosis, enrolled in a pregnancy study. Each CDR3 is given without its conserved first and last residue.

>TRBV6-1
ASSDGGGQPQH
>TRBV6-1
ASSAQGVGNSPLH
>TRBV2
ASRGDRAANEKLF
>TRBV19
ASSLTQTGANQPQH
>TRBV4-1
ASSQERDTQY
>TRBV2
ASRPGTIYSNQPQH
>TRBV5-1
ASSWVGRGDQETQY
>TRBV6-6
ASRLTDSPLH
>TRBV19
ASSPGTGGNEQF
>TRBV28
ASSLYSSGQSNYGYT
>TRBV5-4
ASSLVGKGYT
>TRBV7-6
ASSFNNPSGGSYNSPLH
>TRBV2
ASRLNTGELF
>TRBV7-2
ASSPIPGLAGAPHNEQY
>TRBV6-5
ASRLDRENEKLF
>TRBV6-1
ASSELAGGYSEQF
>TRBV6-1
ASSRDREDYGYT
>TRBV6-1
ASSERGGVSNQPQH
>TRBV5-1
ASSLAGGHIADTQY
>TRBV2
ASSPTGPGEQY
>TRBV5-1
ASSADRPEETQY
>TRBV5-4
ASSLGGTALNTEAF
>TRBV29-1
SVDRSGGQSPDYGYT
>TRBV7-2
ASSQTENEQF
>TRBV25-1
ASSHTGRNTEAF
>TRBV19
ASSPGQGANNEQF
>TRBV10-3
AINEDRAEQY
>TRBV5-1
ASSLGLGDTEAF
>TRBV19
ATAGLAGAGEQY
>TRBV5-1
ASSLDSEAF
>TRBV9
ASSARSSANEKLF
>TRBV19
ASSFIALGNTIY
>TRBV10-2
ASIATGQGNEQY
>TRBV27
ASTSGFSYNEQF
>TRBV5-1
ASSWSEATEAF
>TRBV2
ASSPPGQGTRYEQY
>TRBV18
ASSPVLTSSYNEQF
>TRBV5-6
ASSSGDRDYGYT
>TRBV7-8
ASSLVTTTEAF
>TRBV15
ATRAPGFSTDTQY
>TRBV30
AWSTGQGNSPLH
>TRBV11-3
ASSLSRGGYNEQF
>TRBV2
ASRRGRGANGYT
>TRBV18
ASSPRQARDEQF
>TRBV19
ASTPAGWTEAF
>TRBV5-5
ASSFQGFGTEAF
>TRBV5-1
ASSLEGTGGNYGYT